Each of the 2 T cell receptor beta chains below was sequenced from the same sample in a study of tumor-infiltrating lymphocytes in oesophageal squamous cell carcinoma. TCRdb independently ran MiXCR on the PCR reads; one entry per CDR3 protein. The sample has about 21,000 distinct CDR3 sequences, 30% to 40% seen once. The sequenced sample was esophageal tumor tissue. These receptor sequences come from a male donor with esophageal squamous cell carcinoma.

The V and J genes are TRBV19 and TRBJ2-7; D is perhaps TRBD1 (5 bases). The J call may be in error: the DNA end matches TRBJ2-1 better. The CDR3 length is 12 residues. From germline, CDR1 is LNHDA and CDR2 SQIVND (reference sequence). The CDR3 region is CASSLQVNEQFF. The CDR3 DNA sequence: TGTGCCAGTAGTTTACAGGTGAATGAGCAGTTCTTC.

This clonotype was counted many times. This chain joins TRBV10-1 and TRBJ1-6; the D gene is possibly TRBD1 (5 bases). Germline V gene sequence: CDR1 WNHNN, CDR2 SYGVQD (reference sequence). The CDR3 sequence is 13 residues long. V lost 6 bases and J 13 bases, leaving 16 bases between the germline ends. This chain's CDR3 is CASRGTLEGPLHF. In nucleotides, the CDR3 is TGCGCCAGCAGGGGGACCTTGGAAGGTCCCCTCCACTTT.